A selection of T cell receptor beta chains follows, all from one sample in a study of shared clonotypes between healthy human individuals. The repertoire was sequenced with immunoSEQ multiplex PCR; TCRdb's copy has only in-frame clones and lacks some. This repertoire shows approximately 1,500,000 clones, around 97% found once; its top ten account for roughly 1.2%. The sequenced sample consisted of naive CD4+ T cells sorted from blood. These receptors were collected from a young man in good health. Each CDR3 is given with its conserved first and last residue. D genes are given only for firm matches. The listing skips clone size in some rows; elsewhere it reads once, few, many or a size class.

J	D	V	size	CDR3
TRBJ2-7	.	TRBV9	.	CASSVATQGRQYF
TRBJ2-6	.	TRBV5-1	.	CASSLVQAGANVLTF
TRBJ1-5	.	TRBV29-1	.	CSVAQGTLQPQHF
TRBJ2-7	.	TRBV28	.	CASSLGALYEQYF
TRBJ2-5	TRBD2	TRBV30	.	CAWSGGAGRETQYF
TRBJ1-2	.	TRBV28	.	CASSSRAMEWLDGYTF
TRBJ2-5	TRBD2	TRBV13	.	CASSLGVAGARRIETQYF
TRBJ2-3	TRBD1	TRBV11-2	.	CASSLVLSGTGGTDTQYF
TRBJ2-5	.	TRBV18	.	CASSFAREETQYF
TRBJ2-2	.	TRBV11-3	.	CASRLGGANTGELFF
TRBJ1-5	.	TRBV19	.	CASSMHKGQGSNQPQHF
TRBJ2-2	.	TRBV28	.	CASSWGANTGELFF
TRBJ2-3	TRBD2	TRBV9	.	CASSLRTSGETTDTQYF
TRBJ2-2	.	TRBV9	.	CASSESVTGELFF
TRBJ2-3	.	TRBV7-2	.	CASSLVGSTDTQYF
TRBJ1-2	.	TRBV5-4	.	CASSPIGDVGYGYTF
TRBJ2-5	.	TRBV28	once	CASSSPARETQYF
TRBJ1-2	.	TRBV27	.	CASSLSLGGGYTF
TRBJ1-4	.	TRBV14	.	CASSQEMLKNEKLFF
TRBJ2-5	.	TRBV19	.	CASGVGRGGETQYF
TRBJ2-7	TRBD1	TRBV23-1	.	CASSQSGATGVWSYEQYF
TRBJ2-1	TRBD2	TRBV18	.	CASSPLLAGGFNEQFF
TRBJ2-7	.	TRBV9	.	CASSVQPAYEQYF
TRBJ1-4	.	TRBV7-7	.	CASSLAPGTNEKLFF
TRBJ1-1	TRBD1	TRBV5-1	.	CASSRGQENTEAFF
TRBJ2-1	TRBD2	TRBV29-1	.	CSVGLAGVGDNEQFF
TRBJ1-1	.	TRBV2	.	CASSVSLMNTEAFF
TRBJ2-2	TRBD2	TRBV19	.	CASSIGGGLGGELFF
TRBJ2-5	.	TRBV6-1	.	CASRGGAGPETQYF
TRBJ2-7	TRBD1	TRBV5-8	.	CASSPEPTGGQYF
TRBJ2-7	TRBD1	TRBV27	.	CASSLGQFYEQYF
TRBJ2-1	.	TRBV2	.	CASSRDAGAGEQFF
TRBJ2-7	.	TRBV7-6	.	CASSPLAGGSYEQYF
TRBJ1-1	TRBD1	TRBV5-1	.	CASSGGQSPLDTEAFF
TRBJ1-2	.	TRBV6-1	.	CASKMTAKDGYTF
TRBJ1-5	.	TRBV18	.	CASSPSGGNQPQHF
TRBJ2-1	TRBD2	TRBV11-2	.	CASRPSGRHSYNEQFF
TRBJ2-5	.	TRBV5-4	.	CASSSGGQETQYF
TRBJ2-7	.	TRBV2	.	CASSPLREAIEQYF
TRBJ1-1	TRBD1	TRBV5-4	.	CASSPTGGTRNTEAFF
TRBJ2-3	TRBD2	TRBV5-1	once	CASSLVFLAGGQGTDTQYF
TRBJ1-1	.	TRBV5-1	.	CASSPGQNTEAFF
TRBJ2-5	.	TRBV4-3	once	CASSQGILGKETQYF
TRBJ2-7	.	TRBV11-2	.	CASSFSPSNEQYF
TRBJ2-7	.	TRBV15	.	CATSREDNYEQYF
TRBJ2-1	.	TRBV9	.	CASSYDWDRRNEQFF
TRBJ2-3	TRBD2	TRBV19	.	CASSFAGEADTQYF
.	.	TRBV14	.	CASSLQDKGEYEQYF
TRBJ2-4	TRBD2	TRBV10-1	.	CASRRLAGGIQYF
TRBJ2-7	.	TRBV5-4	once	CASSLAPSTTGSYEQYF
TRBJ1-1	.	TRBV4-3	.	CASSRLGEAFF
TRBJ1-5	.	TRBV28	.	CASLPAHKLVGYQPQHF
TRBJ2-3	.	TRBV9	.	CASSYQITDTQYF
TRBJ2-1	.	TRBV6-5	.	CASSYAGAVYNEQFF
TRBJ2-3	.	TRBV5-1	once	CASSRKGDTQYF
TRBJ2-7	.	TRBV5-1	.	CASSLVQGPRGEQYF
TRBJ1-4	TRBD1	TRBV7-2	.	CASTGQGFRSSEKLFF